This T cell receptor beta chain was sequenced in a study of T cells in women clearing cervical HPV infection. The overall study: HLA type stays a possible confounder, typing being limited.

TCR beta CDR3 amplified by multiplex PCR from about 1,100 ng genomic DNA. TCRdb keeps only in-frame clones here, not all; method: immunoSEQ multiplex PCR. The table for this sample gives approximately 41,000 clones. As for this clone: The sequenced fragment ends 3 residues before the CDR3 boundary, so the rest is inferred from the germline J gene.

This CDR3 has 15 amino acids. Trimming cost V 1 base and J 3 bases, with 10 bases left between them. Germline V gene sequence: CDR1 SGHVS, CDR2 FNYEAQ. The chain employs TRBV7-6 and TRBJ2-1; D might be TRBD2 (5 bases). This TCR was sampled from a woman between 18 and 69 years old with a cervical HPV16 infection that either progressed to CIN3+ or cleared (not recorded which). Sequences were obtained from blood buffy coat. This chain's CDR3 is CASSLGGAVYNEQFF. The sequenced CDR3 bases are TGTGCCAGCAGCTTAGGTGGAGCGGTCTACAATGAG.